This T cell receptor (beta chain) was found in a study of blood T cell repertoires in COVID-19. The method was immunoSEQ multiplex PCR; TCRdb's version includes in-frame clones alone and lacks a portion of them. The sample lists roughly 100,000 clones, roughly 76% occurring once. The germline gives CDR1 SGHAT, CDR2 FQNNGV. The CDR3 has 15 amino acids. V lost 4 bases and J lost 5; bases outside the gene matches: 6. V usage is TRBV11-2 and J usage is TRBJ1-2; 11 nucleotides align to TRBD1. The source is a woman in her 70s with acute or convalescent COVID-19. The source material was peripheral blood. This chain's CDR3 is CASSSRTGGRYGYTF. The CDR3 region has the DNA TGTGCCAGCAGCTCCCGGACAGGGGGCAGGTATGGCTACACCTTC.